Presented here are 29 T cell receptor beta chains from one specimen sequenced in a study of beta chain features in type 1 diabetes. Overall study results and limits: When Type 1 diabetes patients were examined, their TCRB CDR3s proved moderately but significantly shorter in all four CD4+ subsets.

Which antigens these TCRs recognize remains unknown. The investigators reverse transcribed all of the isolated RNA, so they sequenced expressed TCRB transcripts. The method was immunoSEQ multiplex PCR; TCRdb's version includes in-frame clones alone and lacks a portion of them. The table lists 50,000 or so clones, approximately 40% of them singletons. The sample consisted of stem cell memory CD4+ T cells from blood. The receptors were sampled from a young man with type 1 diabetes.

The V and J genes are TRBV6-4 and TRBJ1-5; D unclear. V lost 1 base to trimming and J lost 4 bases, with 8 bases between them. Germline V gives CDR1 MRHNA, CDR2 SNTAGT. The CDR3 consists of 14 residues. Here the CDR3 reads CASSDFGGNQPQHF. The DNA for the CDR3 is TGTGCCAGCAGTGACTTTGGAGGTAATCAGCCCCAGCATTTT.

J is TRBJ1-5 and V is TRBV27, with a weak D call TRBD1 (6 bases). The germline gives CDR1 MNHEY, CDR2 SMNVEV (reference sequence). CDR3 length equals 13 residues. Trimming removed 7 bases at V and 3 bases at J, with 10 bases between. CDR3: CASKGQPNQPQHF. Written as DNA, the CDR3 is TGTGCCAGCAAGGGACAACCCAATCAGCCCCAGCATTTT.

The chain combines TRBV6-5 with TRBJ1-2; 7 nucleotides match TRBD1. V lost 2 bases and J lost 5; bases outside the gene matches: 11. The CDR3 totals 16 residues. CDR1 and CDR2 from the germline V gene are MNHEY and SVGAGI. The CDR3 coding sequence is TGTGCCAGCAGTTACGTGGACAGGAAGAGATTGTATGGCTACACCTTC. Translation gives CASSYVDRKRLYGYTF.

The rearrangement uses TRBV27 and TRBJ2-1; a possible D gene is TRBD1 (6 bases). The V end was cut by 3 bases, the J end by 5 bases, with 11 bases between. The length of the CDR3 is 14 residues. Germline values: CDR1 MNHEY, CDR2 SMNVEV (reference sequence). In DNA, the CDR3 is TGTGCCAGCAGTTTTATAGGGGGAAACAATGAGCAGTTCTTC. This encodes CASSFIGGNNEQFF.

The chain employs TRBV9 and TRBJ1-1; D remains ambiguous. Germline CDR1 is SGDLS and CDR2 is YYNGEE. CDR3 length: 14 amino acids. V lost 2 bases and J 6 bases, leaving 14 bases between the germline ends. CDR3 loop: CASSVRVNTAEAFF. The CDR3 nucleotides are TGTGCCAGCAGCGTGCGGGTAAACACTGCTGAAGCTTTCTTT.

This chain uses TRBV28 with TRBJ1-1; no reliable D call. CDR1 MDHEN and CDR2 SYDVKM come from the germline V gene. V gave up 6 bases and J gave up 4 bases, with 9 bases separating them. The CDR3 loop spans 12 amino acids. Here the CDR3 reads CASRTGFTEAFF. For the CDR3, the DNA is TGTGCCAGCAGAACGGGGTTCACTGAAGCTTTCTTT.

The chain is built from TRBV29-1 and TRBJ2-3, with D perhaps TRBD2 (5 bases). The V gene lost 5 bases and the J gene lost 2 bases, with 11 bases spanning the gap. The germline gives CDR1 SQVTM, CDR2 ANQGSEA. The CDR3 runs to 13 residues. Here the CDR3 DNA reads TGCAGCGTTACTAGTGTTGCCACAGATACGCAGTATTTT. Translated, it gives CSVTSVATDTQYF.

This clone was seen a handful of times. This sequence joins TRBV7-8 and TRBJ1-4, with no clear D. The ends were cut back, 3 bases at V and 8 bases at J, with 13 bases in the middle. The CDR3 length is 14 residues. Germline V gives CDR1 SGHVS, CDR2 FQNEAQ. CDR3 DNA sequence: TGTGCCAGCAGCTTCACCTCGCTGGAGGAAAAACTGTTTTTT. Translated, it gives CASSFTSLEEKLFF. Full variable domain (remainder filled in from reference TRBV7-8 and TRBJ1-4): GAGVSQSPRYKVAKRGQDVALRCDPISGHVSLFWYQQALGQGPEFLTYFQNEAQLDKSGLPSDRFFAERPEGSVSTLKIQRTQQEDSAVYLCASSFTSLEEKLFFGSGTQLSVL.

This clone showed up just a few times. One junction end disagrees with the germline gene, perhaps due to a read error. This chain connects TRBV6-1 to TRBJ1-1; D is possibly TRBD1 (6 bases). The CDR3 runs to 10 residues. Germline-derived CDR1 and CDR2 are MNHNS and SASEGT. CDR3 residues: CASSERRDIF. The CDR3 DNA sequence: TGTGCCAGCAGTGAGAGACGGGACATCTTT.

The gene calls are TRBV7-8 and TRBJ2-7; 12 bases match TRBD2. Germline lookup yields CDR1 SGHVS and CDR2 FQNEAQ. Losses at the gene ends were 11 bases for V and 5 bases for J; bases not matched to a gene: 13. CDR3 length: 15 residues. The CDR3 region has the DNA TGTGCCTCCACAAGAAGACTAGCGGGAGACAACGAGCAGTACTTC. It is translated as CASTRRLAGDNEQYF.

CDR3 protein: CASSLGGPSGMSIQYF. The CDR3 DNA sequence: TGTGCCAGCAGCTTAGGGGGGCCTAGCGGGATGAGCATTCAGTACTTC. The chain recombines TRBV7-2 with TRBJ2-4, with TRBD2 identical over 9 bases. Losses at the gene ends were 1 base for V and 9 bases for J; bases not matched to a gene: 10. CDR1 and CDR2 (germline): SGHTA, FQGNSA. The length of the CDR3 is 16 residues.

The V gene is TRBV7-2, the J gene TRBJ2-7; 10 nucleotides line up with TRBD2. The CDR3 runs 16 residues. Unmatched junction bases numbered 3, after V lost 1 base and J lost 0 bases. Germline CDR1 reads SGHTA; CDR2 reads FQGNSA. CDR3 residues: CASSLGASGSSYEQYF. CDR3 DNA sequence: TGTGCCAGCAGCTTAGGGGCTAGCGGGAGCTCCTACGAGCAGTACTTC.

The chain has TRBV28 and TRBJ2-7; 8 nucleotides align to TRBD1. The V gene's germline CDR1 is MDHEN and CDR2 SYDVKM. V dropped 3 bases and J dropped 3; count of bases not matched to a gene: 7. CDR3 length equals 15 residues. CDR3 in amino acids: CASSLTGEVGYEQYF. CDR3 nucleotide sequence: TGTGCCAGCAGTTTGACAGGGGAGGTAGGCTACGAGCAGTACTTC.

The chain is built from TRBV7-3 and TRBJ2-3; 7 nucleotides agree with TRBD2. The CDR3 contains 15 residues. Germline V CDR1 and CDR2: SGHTA, FQGTGA. V shed 6 bases and J 5 bases; nucleotides not matched to a gene: 11. The CDR3 bases are TGTGCCAGCAGTTCGCTCGGGGGGACTGGAGATACGCAGTATTTT. Translation: CASSSLGGTGDTQYF.

The V gene is TRBV5-1, the J gene TRBJ2-1; 8 nucleotides agree with TRBD1. Germline loops: CDR1 SGHRS, CDR2 YFSETQ. This CDR3 contains 14 residues. The trim removed 5 bases at V and 6 bases at J, leaving 7 bases unmatched. CDR3 loop: CASSPQQGGNEQFF. The CDR3 DNA sequence: TGCGCCAGCAGTCCACAACAGGGGGGCAATGAGCAGTTCTTC.

The chain uses TRBV6-1 and TRBJ2-5; D not resolved. V lost 4 bases, J lost 1 base, and 7 bases lay in between. The CDR3 is made up of 13 amino acids. The germline V gene has CDR1 MNHNS and CDR2 SASEGT. CDR3 sequence (DNA): TGTGCCAGCAGTGGACACCCCCAAGAGACCCAGTACTTC. It specifies CASSGHPQETQYF.

This sequence joins TRBV5-1 and TRBJ2-7; 14 nucleotides align to TRBD2. Germline V gives CDR1 SGHRS, CDR2 YFSETQ. The trim removed 0 bases at V and 3 bases at J, leaving 2 bases unmatched. The CDR3 has 16 amino acids. This CDR3 reads CASSLAGLAGGYEQYF. CDR3 nucleotide sequence: TGCGCCAGCAGCTTGGCCGGACTAGCGGGAGGCTACGAGCAGTACTTC.

The chain employs TRBV7-3 and TRBJ2-5, with TRBD2 matching over 12 bases. The CDR3 length is 18 residues. Germline trimming cut 6 bases from V and 2 bases from J; bases unmatched to any gene: 13. Germline CDR1 SGHTA, CDR2 FQGTGA. Here the CDR3 DNA reads TGTGCCAGCAGTTGTTGGACTAGCGGGAAGATAAAACAAGAGACCCAGTACTTC. It yields the protein CASSCWTSGKIKQETQYF. The full variable domain, with the rest looked up from reference TRBV7-3 and TRBJ2-5, is GAGVSQTPSNKVTEKGKYVELRCDPISGHTALYWYRQSLGQGPEFLIYFQGTGAADDSGLPNDRFFAVRPEGSVSTLKIQRTERGDSAVYLCASSCWTSGKIKQETQYFGPGTRLLVL.

V usage is TRBV7-9 and J usage is TRBJ2-3; 9 nucleotides agree with TRBD2. This CDR3 contains 15 residues. The V gene's germline CDR1 is SEHNR and CDR2 FQNEAQ (reference sequence). V lost 5 bases and J lost 0; bases outside the gene matches: 3. The CDR3 loop is CASSPGTSSTDTQYF. The CDR3 DNA is TGTGCCAGCAGCCCCGGGACTAGCAGCACAGATACGCAGTATTTT. Looking up the rest from reference TRBV7-9 and TRBJ2-3 gives the full variable domain: DTGVSQNPRHKITKRGQNVTFRCDPISEHNRLYWYRQTLGQGPEFLTYFQNEAQLEKSRLLSDRFSAERPKGSFSTLEIQRTEQGDSAMYLCASSPGTSSTDTQYFGPGTRLTVL.

This clone has only a few counts. V and J are TRBV7-2 and TRBJ2-1; 8 nucleotides align to TRBD2. The CDR3 consists of 13 residues. Germline CDR1 and CDR2: SGHTA and FQGNSA. With 5 bases clipped from V and 6 bases from J, the junction kept 3 bases outside the gene matches. The CDR3 nucleotides are TGTGCCAGCAGCCCGGGGGGGGGCAATGAGCAGTTCTTC. Its translation: CASSPGGGNEQFF. Complete variable domain (other parts from reference TRBV7-2 and TRBJ2-1): GAGVSQSPSNKVTEKGKDVELRCDPISGHTALYWYRQSLGQGLEFLIYFQGNSAPDKSGLPSDRFSAERTGGSVSTLTIQRTQQEDSAVYLCASSPGGGNEQFFGPGTRLTVL.

In DNA, the CDR3 is TGTGCCAGCAGCATTAGAGTTAGTCTAGCGGGAGTCTCCTACAAGCAGTACTTC. Translation gives CASSIRVSLAGVSYKQYF. The V gene is TRBV21-1, the J gene TRBJ2-7; the D segment call TRBD2 is taken from the table without a DNA check. TRBV21-1 is given as a pseudogene. This CDR3 contains 18 residues.

This clone has just a few counts. The chain carries TRBV29-1 and TRBJ2-7; TRBD1 matches 9 bases. CDR3 length: 13 residues. The V gene end was trimmed by 5 bases and the J gene end by 6 bases; junction bases not matched to a gene: 8. Germline assignment: CDR1 SQVTM and CDR2 ANQGSEA. The CDR3 coding sequence is TGCAGCGTTCTGGGACAGGGCTACCGCGAGCAGTACTTC. This codes for CSVLGQGYREQYF.

The CDR3 sequence is CSVEVPRAGETDTQYF. The CDR3 DNA reads TGCAGCGTTGAAGTCCCCCGCGCGGGAGAAACAGATACGCAGTATTTT. This sequence joins TRBV29-1 and TRBJ2-3; 7 bases match TRBD2. With V trimmed by 1 base and J by 3 bases, 10 bases remained unmatched. Germline lookup yields CDR1 SQVTM and CDR2 ANQGSEA. This CDR3 is built from 16 residues.

This clone was observed a handful of times. The rearrangement links TRBV30 to TRBJ2-1; D possibly corresponds to TRBD2 (5 bases). Germline lookup yields CDR1 GTSNPN and CDR2 SVGIG (reference sequence). CDR3 size: 12 residues. The CDR3, as DNA: TGTGCTAGCGCCCTAGCTTACAATGAGCAGTTCTTC. Protein: CASALAYNEQFF.

This chain connects TRBV6-1 to TRBJ2-7, with 7 positions matching TRBD1. Looked up from germline, CDR1 is MNHNS and CDR2 is SASEGT. The CDR3 loop spans 15 amino acids. Trimming removed 3 bases from V and 2 bases from J; junction bases left unmatched: 7. The CDR3 protein is CASSEVQGSTYEQYF. The CDR3 nucleotides are TGTGCCAGCAGTGAGGTACAGGGGTCTACCTACGAGCAGTACTTC.

This rearrangement joins TRBV11-2 to TRBJ2-6; D ambiguous. The CDR3 consists of 16 residues. Germline-derived CDR1 and CDR2 are SGHAT and FQNNGV. Trimming took 4 bases from V and 4 from J, leaving 14 bases between them. CDR3 region: CASSSFQLGGANVLTF. CDR3 in DNA: TGTGCCAGCAGCTCGTTTCAACTGGGCGGGGCCAACGTCCTGACTTTC.

On this clone: Other DNA sequences from this sample encode an identical CDR3 as well. The rearrangement joins TRBV7-3 to TRBJ2-2; D gene ambiguous. There are 12 residues in the CDR3. Trimming took 4 bases from V and 3 from J, leaving 3 bases between them. Per the germline V gene, CDR1 is SGHTA and CDR2 is FQGTGA. This chain's CDR3 is CASSSYTGELFF. CDR3 nucleotides: TGTGCCAGCAGCTCCTACACCGGGGAGCTGTTTTTT.

V usage is TRBV29-1 and J usage is TRBJ1-2; D call uncertain. Germline V gene data show CDR1 as SQVTM and CDR2 as ANQGSEA. The V and J ends lost 7 bases and 8 bases respectively, with 23 bases between them. The CDR3 has 14 residues. CDR3: CSATDPGSDRGYTF. CDR3 nucleotides: TGCAGCGCCACCGACCCGGGATCAGACCGGGGCTACACCTTC.

This clone was seen a few times. The same CDR3 arises from other DNA sequences in this sample as well. The V gene is TRBV7-2, the J gene TRBJ2-5; 12 bases map to TRBD2. In germline, CDR1 is SGHTA, CDR2 FQGNSA. The CDR3 consists of 16 residues. After removal of 3 bases from V and 2 bases from J, the junction contained 4 bases not matched to a gene. The CDR3 DNA sequence: TGTGCCAGCAGCTTGGGGCTAGCGGGAGGGCAAGAGACCCAGTACTTC. It yields the protein CASSLGLAGGQETQYF.